Listed below are T cell receptor beta chains from one sample, sequenced in a study of blood T cell repertoires in COVID-19. The data were produced by immunoSEQ multiplex PCR, yet TCRdb's version contains in-frame clones alone and is incomplete. The repertoire holds roughly 280,000 clones, with over 85% as singletons. The sample comprised PBMCs or T cells enriched from blood (not recorded which). These receptors originate from a woman aged 60 to 75 who had recovered from COVID-19. Both conserved end residues are part of each CDR3. A D gene is named only where the DNA matches it firmly. The size of a clone is reported for some rows only, either as once, few or many, or as a class for expanded clones.

CDR3 DNA	CDR3 protein	J gene	V gene	clone size	D gene
TGTGCCAGCAGCTTAACCGACAGAGGGAACACTGAAGCTTTCTTT	CASSLTDRGNTEAFF	TRBJ1-1	TRBV7-9	.	.
TGTGCCAGCAGCCTTCGGTCACTCATCAATGAGCAGTTCTTC	CASSLRSLINEQFF	TRBJ2-1	TRBV27	.	.
TGCGCCAGCAGCATACAAGCGGAAAACTACGAGCAGTACTTC	CASSIQAENYEQYF	TRBJ2-7	TRBV5-1	.	.
TGTGCCAGCAGGGACCCGGGGACAGGACATGAAAAACTGTTTTTT	CASRDPGTGHEKLFF	TRBJ1-4	TRBV6-5	once	TRBD1
TGTGCCAGTAGTATAGCGGGGAGCTCCTACAATGAGCAGTTCTTC	CASSIAGSSYNEQFF	TRBJ2-1	TRBV19	.	.
TGTGCCAGCAGCTTACAATGGGAGCAAGAGACCCAGTACTTC	CASSLQWEQETQYF	TRBJ2-5	TRBV11-1	.	.
TGTGCCAGCAGCCAAGGGGAACACTATGGCTACACCTTC	CASSQGEHYGYTF	TRBJ1-2	TRBV7-2	.	.
TGTGCCAGCAGCTTTCGGAGCGGGGACCGAAATGAGCAGTTCTTC	CASSFRSGDRNEQFF	TRBJ2-1	TRBV11-3	.	TRBD2
TGCAGTGCTAGAGATCTGGTAGCCGGGATCTTC	CSARDLVAGIF	TRBJ2-1	TRBV20-1	.	.
TGCGCCAGCAGCTTGCAAGGGGTCGATGAGCAGTTCTTC	CASSLQGVDEQFF	TRBJ2-1	TRBV5-1	.	.
TGTGCCAGCAGCGTAGCACAGGGAAACTATGGCTACACCTTC	CASSVAQGNYGYTF	TRBJ1-2	TRBV9	.	.
TGTGCCTGGAGTGTGGAGGGCGGGGGGACCTACGAGCAGTACTTC	CAWSVEGGGTYEQYF	TRBJ2-7	TRBV30	.	TRBD2